Shown below are 16 T cell receptor beta chains from a single sample sequenced in a study of PD-L1 blockade in urothelial cancer. TCRdb keeps only in-frame clones here, not all; method: immunoSEQ multiplex PCR. The data show 25,000 to 30,000 clones, around 75% seen once. The sample was PBMCs, taken around atezolizumab (anti-PD-L1) treatment. The receptors were gathered from a man aged 50 to 60 with urothelial cancer.

The V gene is TRBV4-2, the J gene TRBJ1-3; 12 bases are a match to TRBD1. CDR3 length: 18 amino acids. Looked up from germline, CDR1 is LGHNA and CDR2 is YNFKEQ. Losses at the gene ends were 0 bases for V and 4 bases for J; bases not matched to a gene: 7. This chain's CDR3 is CASSQDRGQGAWGNTIYF. CDR3 DNA: TGTGCCAGCAGCCAAGATCGGGGACAGGGGGCGTGGGGAAACACCATATATTTT.

J is TRBJ2-7 and V is TRBV2; 8 nucleotides line up with TRBD1. The V and J ends lost 0 bases and 6 bases, in that order; junction bases with no gene match: 4. Per germline, CDR1 SNHLY and CDR2 FYNNEI. The CDR3 loop spans 14 amino acids. The CDR3 DNA is TGTGCCAGCAGTGAAGCCGGGACAGGCATCGAGCAGTACGTC. This translates into CASSEAGTGIEQYV.

This clone was picked up a small number of times. A read error may produce the germline difference seen at one junction end. The CDR3 loop is CASSSLSSTDTQYF. In DNA form, the CDR3 reads TGTGCTAGCAGCTCACTATCGAGCACAGATACGCAGTATTTT. This chain uses TRBV7-7 with TRBJ2-3; D gene uncertain. This CDR3 has 14 amino acids. CDR1 and CDR2 from the germline V gene are SSHAT and FNYEAQ (reference sequence).

This chain links TRBV9 with TRBJ2-3; 8 nucleotides align to TRBD2. Looked up from germline, CDR1 is SGDLS and CDR2 is YYNGEE. This CDR3 has 16 residues. V lost 0 bases to trimming and J lost 4 bases; unmatched junction nucleotides: 7. The CDR3 protein is CASSVVGTRGADTQYF. CDR3 bases: TGTGCCAGCAGCGTAGTGGGGACGCGGGGGGCAGATACGCAGTATTTT.

The rearrangement links TRBV27 to TRBJ1-6, with D possibly TRBD1 on 6 matching bases. From germline, CDR1 is MNHEY and CDR2 SMNVEV (reference sequence). V was trimmed by 4 bases and J by 2 bases, leaving 9 bases between them. This CDR3 contains 15 residues. The chain's CDR3 is CASSSGQTYNSPLHF. CDR3 nucleotide sequence: TGTGCCAGCAGTTCCGGACAGACCTATAATTCACCCCTCCACTTT.

The V call is TRBV7-2, the J call TRBJ2-3, with a possible D match to TRBD2 (5 bases). V lost 0 bases and J 1 base, leaving 14 bases between the germline ends. The CDR3 extends over 17 amino acids. CDR1 is SGHTA and CDR2 is FQGNSA in the germline V gene. As DNA, the CDR3 is TGTGCCAGCAGCTTAGCGGCTTCCACGAGGGGCACAGATACGCAGTATTTT. This gives the protein CASSLAASTRGTDTQYF.

This chain connects TRBV28 to TRBJ1-2; TRBD1 is a possible D gene (5 bases). The CDR3 has 21 residues. V lost 7 bases and J 7 bases, leaving 40 bases between the germline ends. Germline V lookup: CDR1 MDHEN, CDR2 SYDVKM. The CDR3 protein is CASIGDGLRRPGRDQGPGYTF. The DNA for the CDR3 is TGTGCCAGCATCGGTGACGGCCTACGGAGGCCTGGGAGGGACCAGGGTCCTGGCTACACCTTC.

The chain combines TRBV2 with TRBJ1-5, with D possibly being TRBD1 (5 bases). With 3 bases removed from V and 6 bases from J, the gap between germline ends came to 18 bases. This CDR3 is 16 amino acids long. Germline assignment: CDR1 SNHLY and CDR2 FYNNEI. The CDR3 DNA reads as TGTGCCAGCAGTGAGTCTAATTCGGGGCGGGGTCAGCCCCAGCATTTT. This codes for CASSESNSGRGQPQHF.

The chain joins TRBV2 to TRBJ1-4, with a possible D match to TRBD1 (6 bases). The CDR3 has 12 residues. Trimming pared 9 bases from V and 5 bases from J, leaving 10 bases between. Germline V gene lookup returns CDR1 SNHLY and CDR2 FYNNEI. As DNA, the CDR3 is TGTGCCAGAGGGACACGGAATGAAAAACTGTTTTTT. Its protein product is CARGTRNEKLFF.

V and J are TRBV11-2 and TRBJ2-7, with D possibly matching TRBD2 (5 bases). There are 17 residues in the CDR3. V was clipped by 1 base and J by 0 bases, with 16 bases between them. The germline V gene has CDR1 SGHAT and CDR2 FQNNGV. The CDR3 DNA reads TGTGCCAGCAGCTTAGGGGTAAATAGGAGGAGCTCCTACGAGCAGTACGTC. Translated: CASSLGVNRRSSYEQYV.

The genes are TRBV18 and TRBJ2-3; TRBD2 agrees at 10 bases. Germline values: CDR1 KGHSH, CDR2 LQKENI. Trimming removed 3 bases from V and 4 bases from J; junction bases left unmatched: 10. The CDR3 is 17 residues long. The CDR3 spells CASSPTPLAGASDTQYF. CDR3 nucleotides: TGTGCCAGCTCACCCACACCTCTAGCGGGAGCGTCAGATACGCAGTATTTT.

The gene calls are TRBV6-5 and TRBJ2-7; weak D call: TRBD1 (5 bases). V was pared by 6 bases and J by 3 bases, with 12 bases between. This CDR3 has 13 residues. Germline V gives CDR1 MNHEY, CDR2 SVGAGI. CDR3 nucleotides: TGTGCCAGCAGCCAATTCACAGGCTACGAGCAGTACGTC. Amino acids: CASSQFTGYEQYV.

V gene TRBV7-2 combines with J gene TRBJ2-3; 12 nucleotides line up with TRBD2. The germline CDR1 and CDR2 sequences are SGHTA and FQGNSA. V trimming: 2 bases; J trimming: 3 bases; junction bases outside the gene matches: 6. This CDR3 is built from 17 residues. CDR3 protein: CASSLRLAGGITDTQYF. CDR3 DNA sequence: TGTGCCAGCAGCTTAAGGCTAGCGGGGGGGATAACAGATACGCAGTATTTT.

The J gene is TRBJ2-3, the V gene TRBV5-1; 8 nucleotides line up with TRBD1. V was clipped by 1 base and J by 4 bases; unmatched bases: 5. Germline V gene data show CDR1 as SGHRS and CDR2 as YFSETQ. CDR3 size: 15 residues. The CDR3 sequence is CASSLQTGGPDTQYF. Written as DNA, the CDR3 is TGCGCCAGCAGCTTGCAAACAGGGGGGCCAGATACGCAGTATTTT.

This sequence joins TRBV6-1 and TRBJ2-3, with 10 nucleotides matching TRBD1. Germline CDR1 reads MNHNS; CDR2 reads SASEGT. The CDR3 has 16 residues. V shed 3 bases, J shed 4 bases, and the junction held 7 bases outside the gene matches. The CDR3 nucleotides read TGTGCCAGCAGTGACCAGACAGGGGGCGGATCAGATACGCAGTATTTT. Translation: CASSDQTGGGSDTQYF.

The chain couples TRBV2 to TRBJ2-5; TRBD2 aligns across 7 bases. V shed 2 bases and J 2 bases; nucleotides not matched to a gene: 5. Germline lookup yields CDR1 SNHLY and CDR2 FYNNEI. The CDR3 contains 15 residues. CDR3 residues: CASSEQAGSQETQYF. In DNA form, the CDR3 reads TGTGCCAGCAGTGAACAAGCGGGGAGTCAAGAGACCCAGTACTTC.